A single sample gave rise to the 27 T cell receptor beta chains below, sequenced in a study of T-cell reconstitution after alpha-beta-depleted transplantation in children (dated by TCRdb to the mid-2010s). The sample's treatment or condition label, in plain terms: allogeneic hematopoietic cell transplantation with graft depleted of TCRalphabeta T cells and CD19 B cells. Libraries were constructed by PCR. The reads were generated on an Illumina HiSeq 2500. Molecular barcoding was employed in the preparation of TCR libraries, with unique molecular identifiers being used to normalize TCRbeta repertoire quantification. TCRdb handled the public reads itself, with Q25 trimming in fastp and clone calling in MiXCR, and kept productive beta chains. Every entry covers one CDR3 protein and lists the most common genes and DNA from its rows. The sample table holds some 600,000 distinct CDR3 sequences, of which roughly 13% were seen once. Clones ranked in the top ten supply 2% to 2.5% of the sample.

The sequencing here drew on PBMCs, mostly from graft donor cells, taken 360 days after TCRalphabeta/CD19-depleted stem cell transplant. The receptors shown here come from a male patient under 18 who had a stem cell transplant for acute myeloid leukemia, so the T cells may come from the graft donor.

V gene TRBV9 combines with J gene TRBJ2-1; D unresolved. The V end was cut by 0 bases, the J end by 10 bases, with 14 bases between. The CDR3 length is 14 residues. Germline CDR1 and CDR2: SGDLS and YYNGEE. DNA for the CDR3: TGTGCCAGCAGCGTAGACCCGACCCCCAGGGAGCAGTTCTTC. Translating it yields CASSVDPTPREQFF.

The chain combines TRBV7-2 with TRBJ2-1; 7 bases are a match to TRBD2. The CDR3 length is 13 residues. Trimming removed 3 bases from V and 10 bases from J; junction bases left unmatched: 6. CDR1 and CDR2 from the germline V gene are SGHTA and FQGNSA. Here the CDR3 reads CASSFLTGREQFF. Here the CDR3 DNA reads TGTGCCAGCAGCTTTCTTACCGGGAGGGAGCAGTTCTTC.

V usage is TRBV28 and J usage is TRBJ2-1; no reliable D call. The CDR3 runs to 16 residues. V dropped 2 bases and J dropped 0 bases, with 11 bases sitting between them. CDR1 is MDHEN, CDR2 SYDVKM, per germline. The CDR3 DNA follows: TGTGCCAGCAGTTTAACTTACCGGAGCTCCTACAATGAGCAGTTCTTC. Translating gives CASSLTYRSSYNEQFF.

This clonotype was seen at least ten times. The chain carries TRBV4-3 and TRBJ2-7; D possibly corresponds to TRBD2 (5 bases). The germline V gene has CDR1 LGHNA and CDR2 YSLEER. The V gene lost 0 bases and the J gene lost 2 bases, with 23 bases spanning the gap. CDR3 length equals 19 residues. The CDR3 DNA reads as TGCGCCAGCAGCCAAGAGAGAGCGGTCGAGCAGTATCAGACCTACGAGCAGTACTTC. It encodes CASSQERAVEQYQTYEQYF.

The chain couples TRBV29-1 to TRBJ2-3; 9 bases line up with TRBD1. V was pared by 8 bases and J by 3 bases, with 6 bases of the junction left unmatched. This CDR3 contains 13 residues. Germline lookup yields CDR1 SQVTM and CDR2 ANQGSEA. The CDR3 spells CSLGQGTTDTQYF. The DNA of the CDR3 is TGCAGCCTCGGACAGGGGACAACAGATACGCAGTATTTT.

This clonotype came up a few times. The chain links TRBV12-3 or TRBV12-4 to TRBJ2-3, with 12 bases aligning to TRBD2. Germline trimming cut 1 base from V and 6 bases from J; bases unmatched to any gene: 5. The CDR3 has 16 amino acids. CDR3 sequence: CASSLVPSGRGDTQYF. The CDR3 DNA sequence: TGTGCCAGCAGTTTAGTTCCTAGCGGGAGGGGTGATACGCAGTATTTT.

The chain combines TRBV5-8 with TRBJ2-1; D is perhaps TRBD2 (5 bases). Germline lookup yields CDR1 SGHTS and CDR2 YDEGEE. This CDR3 contains 15 residues. Trimming removed 7 bases from V and 5 bases from J, with 19 bases in between. The CDR3: CASRPGYGVHNEQFF. The DNA for the CDR3 is TGTGCCAGCCGCCCGGGGTACGGGGTTCACAATGAGCAGTTCTTC.

The V call is TRBV9, the J call TRBJ2-1; 8 nucleotides align to TRBD2. The germline V gene has CDR1 SGDLS and CDR2 YYNGEE. The CDR3 runs to 15 residues. J was trimmed by 4 bases and V by 0 bases; bases with no gene match: 3. In DNA form, the CDR3 reads TGTGCCAGCAGCGTAGAAGCGGGAGCTTACAATGAGCAGTTCTTC. Amino acid sequence: CASSVEAGAYNEQFF.

The table lists this clonotype with many counts. The rearrangement joins TRBV7-9 to TRBJ2-1; no firm D call. V lost 1 base and J lost 10, with 8 bases in between. The CDR3 is 12 amino acids. Germline assignment: CDR1 SEHNR and CDR2 FQNEAQ (reference sequence). CDR3 DNA: TGTGCCAGCAGCTTAGTTCAGTTAGAGCAGTTCTTC. Its translation: CASSLVQLEQFF.

The rearrangement joins TRBV20-1 to TRBJ2-2; 10 bases are shared with TRBD2. V shed 0 bases, J shed 5 bases, and the junction held 6 bases outside the gene matches. Germline-derived CDR1 and CDR2 are DFQATT and SNEGSKA (reference sequence). The CDR3 length is 16 residues. The CDR3 DNA is TGCAGTGCTAGAGAGGGAGCGGGAGGGCCAACCGGGGAGCTGTTTTTT. Its protein is CSAREGAGGPTGELFF.

This clonotype was seen repeatedly, ten times or more. This chain uses TRBV2 with TRBJ2-7, with 9 bases lining up with TRBD1. Trimming cost V 4 bases and J 2 bases; bases outside gene matches: 6. CDR1 is SNHLY, CDR2 FYNNEI, per germline. This CDR3 is built from 15 residues. The CDR3 reads CASSAWTGATYEQYF. CDR3 DNA sequence: TGTGCCAGCAGTGCATGGACAGGGGCGACCTACGAGCAGTACTTC.

This clonotype turned up a few times. This sequence joins TRBV12-3 or TRBV12-4 and TRBJ2-1, with 7 positions matching TRBD1. Losses at the gene ends were 10 bases for V and 3 bases for J; bases not matched to a gene: 9. This CDR3 contains 14 residues. The CDR3 loop reads CATLWTGYYNEQFF. The CDR3 DNA is TGTGCCACCCTCTGGACAGGTTACTACAATGAGCAGTTCTTC.

Ten or more counts support this clonotype. This chain links TRBV29-1 with TRBJ2-1; no reliable D call. CDR1 and CDR2 from the germline V gene are SQVTM and ANQGSEA. V was shortened by 6 bases and J by 0 bases, with 3 bases between the two germline ends. This CDR3 spans 11 amino acids. In DNA, the CDR3 is TGCAGCGTCAGCTCCTACAATGAGCAGTTCTTC. As protein: CSVSSYNEQFF.

This clonotype showed up many times. This chain links TRBV4-2 with TRBJ2-1; D remains ambiguous. The CDR3 sequence is 13 residues long. Germline V gene data show CDR1 as LGHNA and CDR2 as YNFKEQ. The V gene lost 0 bases and the J gene lost 4 bases, with 4 bases spanning the gap. In nucleotides, the CDR3 is TGTGCCAGCAGCCAAGAAGGTTACAATGAGCAGTTCTTC. It specifies CASSQEGYNEQFF.

The V gene is TRBV29-1, the J gene TRBJ2-7; D gene unclear. Trimming took 0 bases from V and 5 from J, leaving 11 bases between them. The germline CDR1 and CDR2 sequences are SQVTM and ANQGSEA. The CDR3 is 13 residues long. The chain's CDR3 is CSVEEDGPDEQYF. DNA for the CDR3: TGCAGCGTTGAAGAAGACGGCCCTGACGAGCAGTACTTC.

This clonotype was observed at least ten times. The chain joins TRBV5-1 to TRBJ2-7, with 12 bases aligning to TRBD2. The junction had 7 bases not matched to a gene; V was cut back by 3 bases and J by 6 bases. There are 15 residues in the CDR3. Looked up from germline, CDR1 is SGHRS and CDR2 is YFSETQ. CDR3 sequence (DNA): TGCGCCAGCAGCTCAAGACTAGCGGGAGCGAGCGAGCAGTACTTC. Translated, it gives CASSSRLAGASEQYF.

This clonotype was seen ten or more times. The chain combines TRBV28 with TRBJ2-3, with 7 nucleotides matching TRBD1. V was clipped by 3 bases and J by 2 bases; unmatched bases: 5. The CDR3 length is 15 residues. Germline V gene data show CDR1 as MDHEN and CDR2 as SYDVKM. DNA for the CDR3: TGTGCCAGCAGTTTCGGACAGGCATACACAGATACGCAGTATTTT. The encoded protein is CASSFGQAYTDTQYF.

In nucleotides, the CDR3 is TGTGCCAGCAGGACGGGGACAACTGGAAACACCATATATTTT. Residues: CASRTGTTGNTIYF. The V and J genes are TRBV12-3 or TRBV12-4 and TRBJ1-3; tentatively, D is TRBD1 (6 bases). The CDR3 length is 14 residues. Trimming stripped 6 bases from V and 2 bases from J, with 11 bases between.

V usage is TRBV28 and J usage is TRBJ1-2, with D maybe TRBD1 (6 bases). Trimming removed 4 bases at V and 6 bases at J, with 15 bases between. Germline lookup yields CDR1 MDHEN and CDR2 SYDVKM. The CDR3 is 14 residues long. Here the CDR3 DNA reads TGTGCCAGCAGTTGGGACATTGAAGTTAATGGCTACACCTTC. Amino acids: CASSWDIEVNGYTF.

This clonotype has more than one count but fewer than ten. V usage is TRBV27 and J usage is TRBJ1-5; the D is unclear. The CDR3 is made up of 11 amino acids. CDR1 and CDR2 (germline): MNHEY, SMNVEV (reference sequence). V gave up 6 bases and J gave up 9 bases, with 9 bases separating them. In DNA, the CDR3 is TGTGCCAGCAGATCCCGGGCGCCCCAGCATTTT. Translating gives CASRSRAPQHF.

This clonotype was recorded a few times. For the CDR3, the DNA is TGCGCCAGCAGCTTGGCCCCTGGCGAGAACACCGGGGAGCTGTTTTTT. This translates into CASSLAPGENTGELFF. The J gene is TRBJ2-2, the V gene TRBV5-1; no reliable D call. The length of the CDR3 is 16 residues. The V gene's germline CDR1 is SGHRS and CDR2 YFSETQ. Trimming took 0 bases from V and 1 from J, leaving 10 bases between them.

V and J are TRBV11-3 and TRBJ2-1, with 12 nucleotides matching TRBD2. Germline loops: CDR1 SGHNT, CDR2 YENEEA. The CDR3 spans 18 residues. Trimming cost V 1 base and J 5 bases; bases outside gene matches: 9. The CDR3 DNA reads TGTGCCAGCAGCTTAGGTAGCCTAGCGGGAGGGCCGGACAATGAGCAGTTCTTC. Translating gives CASSLGSLAGGPDNEQFF.

This chain links TRBV3-1 with TRBJ1-1; D not resolved. V was shortened by 8 bases and J by 3 bases, with 10 bases between the two germline ends. Germline V gene data show CDR1 as LGHDT and CDR2 as YNNKEL (reference sequence). The CDR3 spans 12 residues. CDR3 DNA sequence: TGTGCCAGCTCAAAGGTGGACACTGAAGCTTTCTTT. Amino acid sequence: CASSKVDTEAFF.

This clonotype was observed a few times. The rearrangement uses TRBV12-3 or TRBV12-4 and TRBJ2-1; D is ambiguous. This CDR3 contains 13 residues. With 8 bases removed from V and 2 bases from J, the gap between germline ends came to 10 bases. The CDR3 bases are TGTGCCAGCCTCCCGTCAGCCTACAATGAGCAGTTCTTC. It codes for CASLPSAYNEQFF.

The chain joins TRBV12-3 or TRBV12-4 to TRBJ1-5; possibly TRBD1 for D (5 bases). Trimming removed 4 bases at V and 1 base at J, with 14 bases between. The CDR3 is made up of 16 amino acids. DNA of the CDR3: TGTGCCAGCAGTTCCACGATCCGGGACAGCAATCAGCCCCAGCATTTT. Translating it yields CASSSTIRDSNQPQHF.

There are a few counts of this clonotype. V gene TRBV6-1 combines with J gene TRBJ2-3; perhaps TRBD2 as D (6 bases). V was clipped by 5 bases and J by 0 bases, with 18 bases between them. The germline V gene encodes CDR1 MNHNS and CDR2 SASEGT. The CDR3 sequence is 17 residues long. The CDR3 coding sequence is TGTGCCAGCAGTCGCGGGATTTGGGGCGTCAGCACAGATACGCAGTATTTT. Translated: CASSRGIWGVSTDTQYF.

This clonotype is judged medium-sized. This chain links TRBV20-1 with TRBJ2-3; TRBD2 aligns across 7 bases. The germline gives CDR1 DFQATT, CDR2 SNEGSKA (reference sequence). V lost 3 bases, J lost 4 bases, and 10 bases stayed unmatched. This CDR3 is 15 amino acids long. The CDR3 coding sequence is TGCAGTGCTAGTAAGGGCGGGAGCGTCGCAGATACGCAGTATTTT. It yields the protein CSASKGGSVADTQYF.